This T cell receptor (delta chain) was sequenced for a study of delta chains in infants with herpesvirus infections. The wider study: The search targeted a public fetal Vdelta1/Vgamma8 clonotype after postnatal CMV infection. Study-level points and caveats: The public clonotype appeared only at the first post-infection time point.

This clone was picked up a small number of times. What it recognizes is unknown. Germline CDR1 and CDR2: GEAIGNYY and EKD. V was clipped by 0 bases and J by 0 bases, with 7 bases between them. This CDR3 has 15 residues. TCR cDNA was made from PBMC RNA with gamma- and delta-chain-specific primers. TCRdb applied CATT to the RT-PCR reads for clone calling. Of about 1,400 delta-chain clones listed, 28% are singletons. The TCR was taken from a human donor who was a Ugandan infant, either HIV-exposed or HIV-unexposed (not recorded which). The starting material was peripheral blood, obtained at time point 1 of longitudinal follow-up. The chain recombines TRDV2 with TRDJ2; weak D call: TRDD3 (6 bases). CDR3 sequence: CACDTWGSLTAQLFF. The CDR3 nucleotides read TGTGCCTGTGACACCTGGGGATCTTTGACAGCACAACTCTTCTTT.